This T cell receptor beta chain originates from a study of blood T cell repertoires in COVID-19. At the level of the study: Collection of acute and convalescent COVID-19 samples took place in the United States, Italy and Spain.

Methods used by the authors: Amplified reference gene primers provided the basis for estimating nucleated cell counts. Repertoires were generated with immunoSEQ multiplex PCR, while TCRdb's copy carries only in-frame clones and drops some. V, J and clone size are those of that table, while D and trimming were read from the DNA. The sample carries 150,000 to 170,000 clones, approximately 81% recorded once. Trimming stripped 1 base from V and 8 bases from J, with 12 bases between. The CDR3 extends over 14 amino acids. CDR1 and CDR2 from the germline V gene are SEHNR and FQNEAQ (reference sequence). The chain carries TRBV7-9 and TRBJ1-5; D may be TRBD1 (5 bases). Source material: peripheral blood. The TCR originated in a woman aged 60 to 75 with COVID-19, enrolled during active disease. CDR3 sequence (DNA): TGTGCCAGCAGCTTAGATAGGGGTGAGAAGCCCCAGCATTTT. This translates into CASSLDRGEKPQHF. Drawing the rest from reference TRBV7-9 and TRBJ1-5, the complete variable domain is DTGVSQNPRHKITKRGQNVTFRCDPISEHNRLYWYRQTLGQGPEFLTYFQNEAQLEKSRLLSDRFSAERPKGSFSTLEIQRTEQGDSAMYLCASSLDRGEKPQHFGDGTRLSIL.